This entry describes one T cell receptor (beta chain). Antigen: not known. The data were taken from a study of high-grade serous ovarian cancer treatment subgroups. This CDR3 is 15 amino acids long. In germline, CDR1 is SGHAT, CDR2 FQDESV (reference sequence). Study results and caveats: Repertoire analysis covered CDR3 alone, not CDR1 or CDR2. Different patients shared almost no repertoire; same-patient tumors shared roughly 0.11 to 0.85. TCR clonal relatedness correlated positively with neoantigen level.

The tumor samples were collected prior to definitive surgery or chemotherapy. Sequencing used immunoSEQ multiplex PCR; TCRdb keeps in-frame clones, though not all of them. The sample has about 16,000 clones, under 85% seen once. This rearrangement joins TRBV11-1 to TRBJ2-5; D might be TRBD2 (5 bases). The J call may be faulty, since TRBJ2-7 better matches the DNA end. The specimen sequenced was tumor tissue. The source is a human donor with high-grade serous ovarian cancer. CDR3 nucleotide sequence: TGTGCCAGCAGCTTAGAGATCGGGGACTCCTACGAGCAGTACTTC. Its translation: CASSLEIGDSYEQYF.